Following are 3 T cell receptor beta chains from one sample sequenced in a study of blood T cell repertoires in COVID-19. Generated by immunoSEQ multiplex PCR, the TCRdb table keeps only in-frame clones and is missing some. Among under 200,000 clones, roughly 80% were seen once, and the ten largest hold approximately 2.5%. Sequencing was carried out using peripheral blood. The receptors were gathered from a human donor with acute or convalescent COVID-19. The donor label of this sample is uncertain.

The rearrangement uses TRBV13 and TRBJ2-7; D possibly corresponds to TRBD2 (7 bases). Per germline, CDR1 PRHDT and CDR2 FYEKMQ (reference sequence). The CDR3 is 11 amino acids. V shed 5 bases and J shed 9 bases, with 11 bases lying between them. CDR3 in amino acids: CASSRGGWQYF. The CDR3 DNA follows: TGTGCCAGCAGCAGGGGGGGGTGGCAGTACTTC.

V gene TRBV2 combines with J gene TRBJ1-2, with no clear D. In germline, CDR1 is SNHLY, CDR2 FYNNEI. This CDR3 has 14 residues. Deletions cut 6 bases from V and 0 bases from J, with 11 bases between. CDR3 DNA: TGTGCCAGCAGCCAAAATCGGGCTAACTATGGCTACACCTTC. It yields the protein CASSQNRANYGYTF. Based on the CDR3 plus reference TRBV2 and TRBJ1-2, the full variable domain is EPEVTQTPSHQVTQMGQEVILRCVPISNHLYFYWYRQILGQKVEFLVSFYNNEISEKSEIFDDQFSVERPDGSNFTLKIRSTKLEDSAMYFCASSQNRANYGYTFGSGTRLTVV.

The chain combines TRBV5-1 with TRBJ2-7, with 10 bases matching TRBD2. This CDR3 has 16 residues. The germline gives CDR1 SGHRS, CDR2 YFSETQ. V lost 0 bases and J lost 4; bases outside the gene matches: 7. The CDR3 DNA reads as TGCGCCAGCAGCTTGGAGGCTAGCGGGGGTTTATACGAGCAGTACTTC. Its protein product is CASSLEASGGLYEQYF.